Described below is a single T cell receptor beta chain sequence and its context. Its antigen remains unidentified. Germline-derived CDR1 and CDR2 are SGHAT and FQNNGV. V shed 3 bases, J shed 3 bases, and the junction held 5 bases outside the gene matches. The CDR3 contains 14 residues. Sequenced by immunoSEQ multiplex PCR; TCRdb stores in-frame clones only, minus some. The data hold roughly 100,000 clones, with 89% observed a single time. These data belong to a study of T cell responses to AZD1222 COVID-19 vaccine. The study, taken as a whole, reports: Dominant at 160-218 and 743-854, vaccine-associated CD4 TCRs also spanned spike.

The receptor was isolated from an adult who received the AZD1222 COVID-19 vaccine. The specimen comprised peripheral blood, sampled 28 days after the second AZD1222 dose. The chain recombines TRBV11-2 with TRBJ2-7, with 7 bases lining up with TRBD1. The CDR3 spells CASSFYAGGYEQYF. CDR3 coding DNA: TGTGCCAGCAGCTTCTACGCAGGGGGCTACGAGCAGTACTTC.